The next 30 T cell receptor beta chains were all read from a single sample in a study of CD8 T cells in Susac syndrome. Random hexamers served to reverse transcribe roughly 0.5 to 1 ug RNA. TCRdb reprocessed the immunoSEQ multiplex PCR reads via MiXCR and lists one record per CDR3 protein. In the table there are 200,000 to 250,000 distinct CDR3 sequences, about 90% of which are singletons. The specimen sequenced was CD8+ T cells from PBMCs. All receptors derive from a human donor with multiple sclerosis.

This chain joins TRBV7-9 and TRBJ2-5; TRBD2 is a possible D gene (5 bases). The germline gives CDR1 SEHNR, CDR2 FQNEAQ (reference sequence). V dropped 5 bases and J dropped 4 bases, with 11 bases sitting between them. The CDR3 consists of 13 residues. CDR3 coding DNA: TGTGCCAGCAGCGCCGAAGGGAGAGAGACCCAGTACTTC. Its translation is CASSAEGRETQYF.

This clonotype was counted once. This rearrangement joins TRBV10-3 to TRBJ2-7, with 7 bases that match TRBD2. Losses at the gene ends were 6 bases for V and 2 bases for J; bases not matched to a gene: 7. This CDR3 is 14 amino acids long. CDR1 and CDR2 from the germline V gene are ENHRY and SYGVKD. DNA for the CDR3: TGTGCCATCAGCCGGGAGGAATGGACCTACGAGCAGTACTTC. As protein: CAISREEWTYEQYF.

The gene calls are TRBV23-1 and TRBJ1-5, with TRBD1 matching 9 bases. TRBV23-1 is sorted into the ORF group, with uncertain function. Germline trimming cut 2 bases from V and 3 bases from J; bases unmatched to any gene: 5. The CDR3 loop spans 16 amino acids. The CDR3 DNA follows: TGCGCCAGCAGTCAACTGAGGGACAGGGCCAATCAGCCCCAGCATTTT. Its protein product is CASSQLRDRANQPQHF.

In its sample, this clonotype was seen a few times. V and J are TRBV12-3 or TRBV12-4 and TRBJ2-7; possibly TRBD2 for D (5 bases). CDR3 length: 13 residues. The V end lost 6 bases, the J end lost 2 bases, and 11 bases lay between the germline ends. The CDR3 bases are TGTGCCAGCAGCCTACTAGTTGCCTACGAGCAGTACTTC. Translated: CASSLLVAYEQYF.

CDR3 DNA sequence: TGCGCCAGCAGCCCCACTCAGGGGGGTCCCAATCAGCCCCAGCATTTT. Translating gives CASSPTQGGPNQPQHF. This chain links TRBV4-1 with TRBJ1-5; 7 bases match TRBD1. The V and J ends lost 4 bases and 3 bases, in that order; junction bases with no gene match: 9. The germline V gene has CDR1 MGHRA and CDR2 YSYEKL. The CDR3 consists of 16 residues.

The CDR3 DNA sequence: TGTGCCAGCAGCCATACCACGGGGCAGGGGCCGCGGAGTTATAGCAATCAGCCCCAGCATTTT. It encodes CASSHTTGQGPRSYSNQPQHF. This chain uses TRBV16 with TRBJ1-5; a weak D match, TRBD1 (6 bases). Germline-derived CDR1 and CDR2 are KGHSY and FQNENV. Trimming stripped 3 bases from V and 0 bases from J, with 27 bases between. The CDR3 totals 21 residues.

The genes are TRBV5-1 and TRBJ1-1; 11 bases align to TRBD1. After removal of 3 bases from V and 3 bases from J, the junction contained 7 bases not matched to a gene. The germline gives CDR1 SGHRS, CDR2 YFSETQ. The CDR3 length is 16 residues. CDR3 DNA sequence: TGCGCCAGCAGCTGGGACAGGGGGGTGCGGGACACTGAAGCTTTCTTT. This sequence encodes CASSWDRGVRDTEAFF.

This clonotype appeared a single time. The chain recombines TRBV9 with TRBJ2-7; maybe TRBD1 (5 bases). Germline CDR1 and CDR2: SGDLS and YYNGEE. This CDR3 spans 11 amino acids. V shed 0 bases and J shed 7 bases, with 5 bases lying between them. The CDR3: CASSVGQEQYF. In DNA, the CDR3 is TGTGCCAGCAGCGTAGGACAGGAGCAGTACTTC.

The rearrangement uses TRBV9 and TRBJ2-5, with D tentatively TRBD1 (8 bases). The CDR3 totals 18 residues. With 1 base removed from V and 5 bases from J, the gap between germline ends came to 24 bases. Germline V gene lookup returns CDR1 SGDLS and CDR2 YYNGEE. The CDR3: CASSVNLQGGNRKETQYF. CDR3 sequence (DNA): TGTGCCAGCAGCGTAAACCTACAGGGGGGGAATCGTAAGGAGACCCAGTACTTC.

The V call is TRBV7-8, the J call TRBJ2-3; possible D gene TRBD2, 5 bases. CDR1 SGHVS and CDR2 FQNEAQ come from the germline V gene. The V end was cut by 1 base, the J end by 0 bases, with 11 bases between. The length of the CDR3 is 16 residues. In nucleotides, the CDR3 is TGTGCCAGCAGCTTAGGGACTTCCCTAAGCACAGATACGCAGTATTTT. It specifies CASSLGTSLSTDTQYF.

This sequence joins TRBV10-3 and TRBJ1-5; D gene ambiguous. The V end lost 10 bases, the J end lost 4 bases, and 11 bases lay between the germline ends. Germline-derived CDR1 and CDR2 are ENHRY and SYGVKD. The CDR3 covers 12 residues. CDR3 nucleotides: TGTGCCACCGCGGACCAAAATCAGCCCCAGCATTTT. Its protein is CATADQNQPQHF.

This sequence joins TRBV13 and TRBJ1-1; D possibly corresponds to TRBD1 (6 bases). The CDR3 has 15 amino acids. CDR1 is PRHDT, CDR2 FYEKMQ, per germline (reference sequence). The V end lost 5 bases, the J end lost 5 bases, and 18 bases lay between the germline ends. DNA for the CDR3: TGTGCCAGCAGCCCCCCCCGGGGGGCGCGGACTGAAGCTTTCTTT. Amino acid sequence: CASSPPRGARTEAFF.

The chain links TRBV20-1 to TRBJ1-1, with 7 positions matching TRBD1. V gave up 0 bases and J gave up 1 base; unmatched junction bases: 29. The germline CDR1 and CDR2 sequences are DFQATT and SNEGSKA (reference sequence). The CDR3 loop spans 23 amino acids. The CDR3 is CSARDRTKQGILTRGLPNTEAFF. The CDR3 DNA reads as TGCAGTGCTAGAGACCGAACAAAACAGGGGATCCTAACCCGGGGGCTCCCGAACACTGAAGCTTTCTTT.

V usage is TRBV23-1 and J usage is TRBJ2-7; D is perhaps TRBD1 (5 bases). TRBV23-1 is placed among ORFs of uncertain function. The CDR3 has 13 residues. Trimming shortened V by 4 bases and J by 5 bases, and 12 bases separated the two germline ends. The CDR3: CASSPNRSHEQYF. CDR3 sequence (DNA): TGCGCCAGCAGTCCTAACAGGTCCCACGAGCAGTACTTC.

The CDR3 here is CASGSGPGELFF. For the CDR3, the DNA is TGTGCTAGTGGTTCCGGGCCCGGGGAGCTGTTTTTT. The chain employs TRBV12-5 and TRBJ2-2; D is ambiguous. Germline V gene lookup returns CDR1 LGHNT and CDR2 FRNRAP. The V and J ends lost 4 bases and 6 bases respectively, with 6 bases between them. The CDR3 has 12 residues.

The chain combines TRBV12-5 with TRBJ2-7; D call uncertain. Between the trimmed V and J ends, which lost 5 bases and 5 bases, there was a span of 13 bases. The CDR3 covers 13 residues. Germline V gene sequence: CDR1 LGHNT, CDR2 FRNRAP. The CDR3 reads CASGHTMGDEQYF. For the CDR3, the DNA is TGTGCTAGTGGTCACACGATGGGCGACGAGCAGTACTTC.

The chain recombines TRBV6-5 with TRBJ2-5, with D perhaps matching TRBD1 or TRBD2 (7 bases each). Germline loops: CDR1 MNHEY, CDR2 SVGAGI. The ends were cut back, 8 bases at V and 4 bases at J, with 11 bases in the middle. CDR3 length: 12 amino acids. The CDR3 nucleotides read TGTGCCAGCTCCAGGGGGGGAGAGACCCAGTACTTC. Translation gives CASSRGGETQYF.

The chain joins TRBV11-2 to TRBJ2-7; D is perhaps TRBD1 (8 bases). The V end was cut by 3 bases, the J end by 6 bases, with 12 bases between. The CDR3 is 13 amino acids. Germline CDR1 SGHAT, CDR2 FQNNGV. The CDR3 DNA is TGTGCCAGCAGCTTTAACAGGGGGGGCGAGCAGTACTTC. Encoded protein: CASSFNRGGEQYF.

V is TRBV24-1 and J is TRBJ2-5; no reliable D call. The V gene's germline CDR1 is KGHDR and CDR2 SFDVKD. With 0 bases removed from V and 2 bases from J, the gap between germline ends came to 12 bases. This CDR3 region has 16 residues. CDR3 sequence: CATSDLLALRQETQYF. The CDR3 DNA is TGTGCCACCAGTGATTTGCTGGCTTTGAGGCAAGAGACCCAGTACTTC.

V gene TRBV7-3 combines with J gene TRBJ2-2; D not resolved. CDR1 and CDR2 from the germline V gene are SGHTA and FQGTGA. This CDR3 comprises 13 residues. The V gene lost 8 bases and the J gene lost 7 bases, with 14 bases spanning the gap. CDR3: CASGVSLDGELFF. CDR3 DNA: TGTGCCAGCGGTGTCTCGCTAGACGGGGAGCTGTTTTTT.

This clonotype was seen more than once but under ten times. The chain joins TRBV14 to TRBJ2-2; D gene unclear. With 4 bases removed from V and 0 bases from J, the gap between germline ends came to 3 bases. Germline V gene data show CDR1 as SGHDN and CDR2 as FVKESK. The CDR3 runs to 13 residues. Here the CDR3 reads CASSPTNTGELFF. The CDR3 DNA sequence: TGTGCCAGCAGCCCCACGAACACCGGGGAGCTGTTTTTT.

This chain joins TRBV4-3 and TRBJ2-7; D gene ambiguous. Per the germline V gene, CDR1 is LGHNA and CDR2 is YSLEER. V gave up 3 bases and J gave up 1 base, with 13 bases separating them. The CDR3 is 15 amino acids. Here the CDR3 reads CASSHQASPSYEQYF. DNA of the CDR3: TGCGCCAGCAGCCACCAGGCCTCCCCTTCCTACGAGCAGTACTTC.

The V call is TRBV4-1, the J call TRBJ2-2; D gene ambiguous. This CDR3 region has 13 residues. V was clipped by 1 base and J by 4 bases, with 4 bases between them. The V gene's germline CDR1 is MGHRA and CDR2 YSYEKL. This CDR3 is CASSQVRTGELFF. The CDR3 DNA reads TGCGCCAGCAGCCAAGTCCGCACCGGGGAGCTGTTTTTT.

The chain couples TRBV27 to TRBJ2-2; D not certain. Trimming stripped 2 bases from V and 2 bases from J, with 9 bases between. Germline lookup yields CDR1 MNHEY and CDR2 SMNVEV (reference sequence). The CDR3 contains 15 residues. In DNA, the CDR3 is TGTGCCAGCAGTTTAGGGTCGATAAACACCGGGGAGCTGTTTTTT. Translation: CASSLGSINTGELFF.

The chain carries TRBV11-1 and TRBJ1-1, with D tentatively TRBD1 (6 bases). The CDR3 is 16 residues long. Trimming took off 5 bases at V and 0 bases at J, with 16 bases between the two ends. Germline CDR1 SGHAT, CDR2 FQDESV (reference sequence). In nucleotides, the CDR3 is TGTGCCAGCAGCCACGAACAGGGACGGATGAACACTGAAGCTTTCTTT. This gives the protein CASSHEQGRMNTEAFF. The whole variable domain, filled in from reference TRBV11-1 and TRBJ1-1, reads EAEVAQSPRYKITEKSQAVAFWCDPISGHATLYWYRQILGQGPELLVQFQDESVVDDSQLPKDRFSAERLKGVDSTLKIQPAELGDSAMYLCASSHEQGRMNTEAFFGQGTRLTVV.

The V call is TRBV7-9, the J call TRBJ2-2; TRBD2 aligns across 7 bases. J was trimmed by 5 bases and V by 6 bases; bases with no gene match: 9. The germline CDR1 and CDR2 sequences are SEHNR and FQNEAQ (reference sequence). The CDR3 extends over 15 amino acids. The CDR3 reads CASSRPAGETGELFF. In DNA, the CDR3 is TGTGCCAGCAGTCGACCGGCGGGGGAGACCGGGGAGCTGTTTTTT.

The chain joins TRBV7-9 to TRBJ2-3; the D gene is possibly TRBD2 (6 bases). This CDR3 spans 16 amino acids. The ends were cut back, 1 base at V and 2 bases at J, with 13 bases in the middle. CDR1 is SEHNR, CDR2 FQNEAQ, per germline (reference sequence). CDR3 DNA: TGTGCCAGCAGCTTAGTAGCTAGCGCCTTCACAGATACGCAGTATTTT. It encodes CASSLVASAFTDTQYF. Full variable domain (remainder filled in from reference TRBV7-9 and TRBJ2-3): DTGVSQNPRHKITKRGQNVTFRCDPISEHNRLYWYRQTLGQGPEFLTYFQNEAQLEKSRLLSDRFSAERPKGSFSTLEIQRTEQGDSAMYLCASSLVASAFTDTQYFGPGTRLTVL.

This sequence joins TRBV7-3 and TRBJ2-5; D is undetermined. The V end lost 2 bases, the J end lost 3 bases, and 13 bases lay between the germline ends. The CDR3 is 15 amino acids. Germline V CDR1 and CDR2: SGHTA, FQGTGA. The CDR3 loop is CASSLGNSRKETQYF. The CDR3 DNA reads TGTGCCAGCAGCTTAGGGAACTCTCGCAAAGAGACCCAGTACTTC.

The gene calls are TRBV7-9 and TRBJ1-1; D call uncertain. CDR3 size: 11 residues. Germline V gene data show CDR1 as SEHNR and CDR2 as FQNEAQ (reference sequence). V dropped 10 bases and J dropped 1 base, with 7 bases sitting between them. CDR3 in amino acids: CATRQNTEAFF. Written as DNA, the CDR3 is TGTGCCACCCGACAGAACACTGAAGCTTTCTTT.

This rearrangement joins TRBV19 to TRBJ2-5, with TRBD2 matching over 10 bases. After removal of 4 bases from V and 5 bases from J, the junction contained 4 bases not matched to a gene. CDR3 length equals 14 residues. Germline loops: CDR1 LNHDA, CDR2 SQIVND (reference sequence). This CDR3 reads CASSKREGRETQYF. CDR3 nucleotide sequence: TGTGCCAGTAGTAAGCGGGAGGGCCGGGAGACCCAGTACTTC.